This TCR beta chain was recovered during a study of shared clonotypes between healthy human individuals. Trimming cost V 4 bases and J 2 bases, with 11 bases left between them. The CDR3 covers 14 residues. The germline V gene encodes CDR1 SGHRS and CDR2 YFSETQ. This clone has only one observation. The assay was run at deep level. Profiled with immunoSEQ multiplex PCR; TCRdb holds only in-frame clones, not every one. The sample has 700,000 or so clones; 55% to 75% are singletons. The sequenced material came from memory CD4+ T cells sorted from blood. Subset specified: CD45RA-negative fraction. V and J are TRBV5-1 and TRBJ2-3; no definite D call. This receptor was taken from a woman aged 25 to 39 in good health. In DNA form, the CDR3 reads TGCGCCAGCAGCGTGGCCCAGGACACAGATACGCAGTATTTT. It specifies CASSVAQDTDTQYF.